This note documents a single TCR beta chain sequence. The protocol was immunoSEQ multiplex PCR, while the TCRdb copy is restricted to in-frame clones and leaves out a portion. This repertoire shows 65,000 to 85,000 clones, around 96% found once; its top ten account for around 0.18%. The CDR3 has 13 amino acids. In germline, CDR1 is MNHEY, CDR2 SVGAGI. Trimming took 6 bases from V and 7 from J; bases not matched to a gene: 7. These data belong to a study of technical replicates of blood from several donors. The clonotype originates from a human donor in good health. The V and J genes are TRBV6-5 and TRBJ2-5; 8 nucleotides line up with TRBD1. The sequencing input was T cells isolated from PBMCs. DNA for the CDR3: TGTGCCAGCAGGACGGGACAGGCGGTGACCCAGTACTTC. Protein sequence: CASRTGQAVTQYF.